A selection of T cell receptor beta chains follows, all from one sample in a study of shared clonotypes between healthy human individuals. The data were produced by immunoSEQ multiplex PCR, yet TCRdb's version contains in-frame clones alone and is incomplete. This sample has fewer than 700,000 clones; around 77% occur once, and the top ten carry around 11%. The sequenced sample consisted of PBMCs. Every receptor here comes from a woman aged 40 to 49 in good health. Some clones in this sample may be carry-over from other donors' samples. Each CDR3 is given with its conserved first and last residue. A D gene is named only where the DNA matches it firmly. For some rows the clone size is stated as once, few or many, or as a class when expanded; others skip it.

abundance,j_gene,d_gene,v_gene,CDR3aa,CDR3nt
few,TRBJ2-3,TRBD2,TRBV14,CASSLGLAGTDTQYF,TGTGCCAGCAGCCTGGGACTAGCGGGAACAGATACGCAGTATTTT
.,TRBJ2-1,TRBD2,TRBV6-4,CASSREGDNEQFF,TGTGCCAGCAGTCGGGAGGGCGACAATGAGCAGTTCTTC
few,TRBJ2-4,TRBD2,TRBV5-1,CASSLTSDKNIQYF,TGCGCCAGCAGCTTAACTAGCGATAAAAACATTCAGTACTTC
.,TRBJ2-3,TRBD2,TRBV5-1,CASSSLGLAGGVSTDTQYF,TGCGCCAGCAGCTCTCTGGGACTAGCGGGAGGCGTCAGCACAGATACGCAGTATTTT
.,TRBJ2-1,TRBD2,TRBV11-2,CASSLDSSGGQYNEQFF,TGTGCCAGCAGCTTGGACTCTAGCGGGGGACAGTACAATGAGCAGTTCTTC
.,TRBJ2-2,.,TRBV7-9,CASSSSPAGGSTGELFF,TGTGCCAGCAGCTCCTCCCCCGCCGGGGGATCCACCGGGGAGCTGTTTTTT
.,TRBJ2-5,.,TRBV9,CASSVGVGAQKETQYF,TGTGCCAGCAGCGTAGGGGTCGGGGCCCAAAAAGAGACCCAGTACTTC
.,TRBJ2-2,.,TRBV30,CAWSGNSYTGELFF,TGTGCCTGGAGCGGGAACTCCTACACCGGGGAGCTGTTTTTT
once,TRBJ2-6,.,TRBV19,CASIDTLGSGANVLTF,TGTGCCAGTATAGACACGCTAGGCTCTGGGGCCAACGTCCTGACTTTC
.,TRBJ1-2,.,TRBV10-3,CAISGEQDGGYTF,TGTGCCATCAGCGGGGAACAGGACGGTGGCTACACCTTC
.,TRBJ2-3,TRBD2,TRBV30,CAWKAGPDTQYF,TGTGCCTGGAAAGCGGGGCCAGATACGCAGTATTTT